Included here is one T cell receptor beta chain sequence, with context. Its antigen remains unknown. Libraries were prepared by immunoSEQ multiplex PCR; TCRdb keeps only in-frame clonotypes and omits some of them. The sample comprises more than 95,000 clones, 90% of which are singletons, and more than 4.5% rests with the top ten. CDR1 and CDR2 from the germline V gene are MNHEY and SVGAGI. Trimming stripped 2 bases from V and 8 bases from J, with 10 bases between. The CDR3 spans 14 residues. The source of the sample is a study of T cell responses to AZD1222 COVID-19 vaccine. Study-level results: It should be noted that donors were predominantly white British and more often female, and clonal diversity was possibly underestimated.

This clonotype was obtained from an adult in good health. The chain couples TRBV6-5 to TRBJ1-6; TRBD1 is a possible D gene (6 bases). Specimen: peripheral blood, collected on day 0 of AZD1222 vaccination. CDR3 nucleotides: TGTGCCAGCAGTTACACTACAGGGTATTCACCCCTCCACTTT. It encodes CASSYTTGYSPLHF.